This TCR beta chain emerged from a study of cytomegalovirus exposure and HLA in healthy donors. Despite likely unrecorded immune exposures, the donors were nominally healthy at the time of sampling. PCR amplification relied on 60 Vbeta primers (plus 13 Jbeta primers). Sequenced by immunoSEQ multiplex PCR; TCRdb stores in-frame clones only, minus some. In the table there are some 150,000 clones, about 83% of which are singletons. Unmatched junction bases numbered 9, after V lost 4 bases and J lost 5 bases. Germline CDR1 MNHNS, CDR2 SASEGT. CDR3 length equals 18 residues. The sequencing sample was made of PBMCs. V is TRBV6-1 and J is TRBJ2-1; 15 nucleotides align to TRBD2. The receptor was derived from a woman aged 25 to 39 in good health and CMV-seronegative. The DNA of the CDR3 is TGTGCCAGCAGTGTGTCAGGACTAGCGGGAGGGGGTCACAATGAGCAGTTCTTC. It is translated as CASSVSGLAGGGHNEQFF.